Here is one TCR beta chain with its context. The table lists this clonotype with a few counts. There is no known antigen for this receptor. Base quality data are lacking; no much larger clone is found one base away. These data originate in a study of T-cell memory formation after mild COVID-19 (dated by TCRdb to about 2021). For the wider study: TCR sequence clusters from the two donors were found to be largely donor specific. In two donors, T-cell clones that expanded and contracted after mild COVID-19 were tracked by sequencing TCRalpha and TCRbeta repertoires over time. The cohort comprised two young, previously healthy adult volunteers, one female and one male. What the study reported, not specific to this receptor: Clones that contracted from day 15 to 85 showed balanced CD4/CD8 phenotypes, whereas a second wave of clones that expanded from day 15 to 37 leaned towards CD4+. Contracting CD4+ clones were found mainly in CM and EM memory subsets, while CD8+ clones were enriched in EMRA. SARS-CoV-2 specificity of the second-wave clones peaking on day 37 was not confirmed. Some responding clones were detected in pre-infection memory, which suggested that pre-existing cross-reactive memory T cells had joined the SARS-CoV-2 response. The study included only a couple of mild cases, and larger cohorts that include severe cases with pre-infection samples were judged to be necessary.

Data came from an Illumina NovaSeq 6000. TCRalpha and TCRbeta cDNA libraries were constructed by 5'RACE with constant-segment primers, with sample barcodes and unique molecular identifiers being introduced. Trizol reagent was used to extract RNA from every sample. Amplification of the libraries took two PCR steps, and the second step added a second sample barcode plus Illumina TruSeq adapters. Sequencing of libraries was performed on an Illumina NovaSeq with 2 x 150 bp paired-end reads. On the study's bioinformatics: With migec v1.2.7, reads were demultiplexed and then collapsed into UMI-guided consensus sequences. Using mixcr v2.1.11, the UMI consensuses were aligned to TRA and TRB V and J templates and assembled into clonotypes. Clonotypes were classified as expanded or contracted when called significant by both edgeR and NoisET, with noise models trained on biological replicates. For edgeR calls, the thresholds were a false discovery rate-adjusted p below 0.01 and a log2 fold-change of 1. As an exploratory analysis of dynamics, max-normalized trajectories of the 1000 most abundant clonotypes were examined by PCA with hierarchical clustering. Separately sequenced CD4+ and CD8+ repertoires were used to assign a CD4 or CD8 phenotype to each responding clone. In-frame beta chains were kept once TCRdb had trimmed the public reads at Q25 with fastp and called clones with MiXCR. Under each unique CDR3 protein, matching rows form one entry showing the most common genes and DNA. What appears here as the V and J calls and clone size reflects TCRdb's work, not the paper's. The sample includes roughly 170,000 distinct CDR3 sequences, with approximately 18% observed a single time. The biggest ten clones account for roughly 4% of the sample.

PBMCs were isolated by Ficoll-Paque density gradient centrifugation. The CDR3 measures 15 amino acids from cysteine to phenylalanine. Only the CDR3 region is kept as DNA, spanning 45 bases read in frame from base 1. CDR1 is given as KGHDR and CDR2 as SFDVKD, both from the germline V gene. Deletion took 0 bases off V and 4 bases off J, with a span of 10 bases between the germline ends. The rearrangement combines TRBV24-1 with TRBJ2-3; the D gene is unclear. The clonotype originates from a man between 18 and 29 years old who had mild COVID-19 (a few samples of this study predate the infection). The sample titles of this study are shuffled in the database, so cell type and time point are left out; the donor was told from shared clones. The sequencing sample was made of PBMCs or a T cell subset sorted from them (not recorded which). The CDR3 region reads CATSDLSGDPDTQYF. The nucleotide sequence is given as TGTGCCACCAGTGATTTGAGTGGGGATCCAGATACGCAGTATTTT.